This T cell receptor (beta chain) appears in the sequencing data of a study of T cell changes during pregnancy in multiple sclerosis (dated by TCRdb to about 2019). Background for the entire study: The study examined how the T cell repertoire changed over the course of pregnancy in women with multiple sclerosis.

A single count supports this clone. The specificity of this receptor is unknown. Per-nucleotide qualities are absent, and no much larger clonotype sits a single base away. The library relied on the immunoSEQ multiplex PCR assay. TCRdb provides this immuneACCESS table in a form limited to in-frame rearrangements. Some clones are lacking; in checked studies, under half of them reflect an unresolved V gene, and why the rest are absent is not known. Within this sample are 90,000 to 100,000 clones, with about 92% of them counted one time only. The ten largest clones capture more than 1.5% of the sample. Between the V and J ends, shortened by 1 base and 1 base respectively, the junction contains 17 bases. The CDR3 contains 18 residues, cysteine and phenylalanine counted. The DNA shown is the 54-base CDR3, in frame from base 1. From the germline V gene, CDR1 is SGHVS and CDR2 is FNYEAQ.

This receptor was taken from a female donor with multiple sclerosis, enrolled in a pregnancy study. This chain is built from TRBV7-6 and TRBJ1-5, with no reliable assignment of the D segment. Sequencing was performed on peripheral blood, taken in the first trimester of pregnancy. The nucleotide sequence is given as TGTGCCAGCAGCTTAGGAGGAGGCGGACCGACCAGCAATCAGCCCCAGCATTTT. It specifies CASSLGGGGPTSNQPQHF.